Listed below are T cell receptor beta chains from one sample, sequenced in a study of blood T cell repertoires in COVID-19. Profiled with immunoSEQ multiplex PCR; TCRdb holds only in-frame clones, not every one. The table shows fewer than 120,000 clones, with 76% occurring only once. The sequenced sample was peripheral blood. These receptors were obtained from a woman older than 75 with acute or convalescent COVID-19. CDR3s include the opening cysteine and the closing phenylalanine or tryptophan. The D gene is left open where the match is weak. Some rows have no size entry. The others give once, few or many, or a class for an expanded clone.

>TRBD2|TRBV6-5|TRBJ2-3|NA
TGTGCCAGCAGGTCGGGACTAGCGGGCCCAGATACGCAGTATTTT
CASRSGLAGPDTQYF
>NA|TRBV30|TRBJ1-5|NA
TGTGCCTGGAAAACCGCGGGCTGGGGGCCCCAGCATTTT
CAWKTAGWGPQHF
>TRBD1|TRBV28|TRBJ1-4|few
TGTGCCAGCAGTAGAACAGGGGATGAAAAACTGTTTTTT
CASSRTGDEKLFF
>NA|TRBV19|TRBJ1-5|few
TGTGCCAGTAGTTTCAGGGCCCCGCTCTTGGGTCAGCCCCAGCATTTT
CASSFRAPLLGQPQHF
>NA|TRBV2|TRBJ1-5|NA
TGTGCCAGCAGAAGGGACACCAATAGCAATCAGCCCCAGCATTTT
CASRRDTNSNQPQHF
>NA|TRBV18|TRBJ1-3|NA
TGTGCCAGCTCACCCGGACTGGGAAACACCATATATTTT
CASSPGLGNTIYF
>TRBD1|TRBV28|TRBJ1-5|NA
TGTGCCAGCAGGGGACCGGGACAGGGGCTGTCAAATCAGCCCCAGCATTTT
CASRGPGQGLSNQPQHF
>TRBD1|TRBV7-9|TRBJ1-6|NA
TGTGCCAGCAGCTCTACGACAGGGCGATCACCCCTCCACTTT
CASSSTTGRSPLHF
>TRBD1|TRBV19|TRBJ1-1|NA
TGTGCCAGTAGTATAGATGCGACAGGGGCCGTCCAGCAAGCTTTCTTT
CASSIDATGAVQQAFF
>TRBD2|TRBV18|TRBJ2-1|NA
TGTGCCAGCGCACCAGGGACTAGCGGATACAATGAGCAGTTCTTC
CASAPGTSGYNEQFF
>NA|TRBV18|TRBJ1-4|NA
TGTGCCAGCTCACCACCTATCCCCGGACAGCTGAATGAAAAACTGTTTTTT
CASSPPIPGQLNEKLFF
>TRBD2|TRBV11-2|TRBJ2-1|NA
TGTGCCAGCAGCTTAGGGGCGGCGGGAGAACTCTACAATGAGCAGTTCTTC
CASSLGAAGELYNEQFF
>NA|TRBV5-1|TRBJ2-1|NA
TGCGCCAGCAAGGAGGGCGCGGGCGCTGGTAGGAATGAGCAGTTCTTC
CASKEGAGAGRNEQFF
>TRBD1|TRBV27|TRBJ1-2|NA
TGTGCCAGTTCCAGGGGGCCTAACTATGGCTACACCTTC
CASSRGPNYGYTF
>NA|TRBV9|TRBJ1-1|NA
TGTGCCAGCAGCGTAGCTTCCCCAGGAAGGAACACTGAAGCTTTCTTT
CASSVASPGRNTEAFF
>TRBD2|TRBV7-2|TRBJ2-2|NA
TGTGCCAGCAGGCTAGCGGGAGAAAGGACCGGGGAGCTGTTTTTT
CASRLAGERTGELFF